Following are 10 T cell receptor beta chains from one sample sequenced in a study of T cell responses to AZD1222 COVID-19 vaccine. The protocol was immunoSEQ multiplex PCR, while the TCRdb copy is restricted to in-frame clones and leaves out a portion. The table records about 100,000 clones, less than 90% of them present only once. Specimen: peripheral blood, collected on day 0 of AZD1222 vaccination. The source is an adult in good health.

The chain recombines TRBV7-3 with TRBJ2-5; 9 nucleotides align to TRBD2. Germline V CDR1 and CDR2: SGHTA, FQGTGA. The CDR3 consists of 15 residues. V lost 5 bases to trimming and J lost 4 bases; unmatched junction nucleotides: 8. The CDR3 protein is CASSLLAGVGETQYF. DNA of the CDR3: TGTGCCAGCAGCCTCTTAGCGGGAGTAGGAGAGACCCAGTACTTC.

The rearrangement uses TRBV19 and TRBJ2-3, with 8 positions matching TRBD1. Per germline, CDR1 LNHDA and CDR2 SQIVND (reference sequence). The CDR3 covers 14 residues. J gave up 2 bases and V 6 bases, and 4 bases lay outside the gene matches. The CDR3 here is CASRGQGTTDTQYF. CDR3 bases: TGTGCCAGTAGAGGACAGGGAACCACAGATACGCAGTATTTT.

This clone was seen a handful of times. The chain carries TRBV5-4 and TRBJ2-1; D remains ambiguous. Trimming stripped 3 bases from V and 7 bases from J, with 11 bases between. Germline lookup yields CDR1 SGHNT and CDR2 YYREEE (reference sequence). CDR3 length equals 13 residues. Here the CDR3 reads CASSSHTGNEQFF. The CDR3 DNA follows: TGTGCCAGCAGCTCTCATACTGGTAATGAGCAGTTCTTC.

Details on this clone: At one boundary the junction diverges from the germline segment, which might be a read error. The chain recombines TRBV6-5 with TRBJ2-7; 7 bases agree with TRBD2. The germline CDR1 and CDR2 sequences are MNHEY and SVGAGI. This CDR3 is built from 15 residues. CDR3 protein: CASSDSGGIFHEQYF. The CDR3 DNA follows: TGTGCCAGCAGTGACTCGGGGGGAATATTCCACGAGCAGTACTTC.

The CDR3: CASSSLLGGGPDEQFF. The CDR3, as DNA: TGTGCCAGCAGCTCCCTACTTGGGGGAGGGCCCGATGAGCAGTTCTTC. This chain links TRBV7-8 with TRBJ2-1; 7 positions match TRBD2. CDR1 and CDR2 from the germline V gene are SGHVS and FQNEAQ. The junction had 14 bases not matched to a gene; V was cut back by 4 bases and J by 8 bases. This CDR3 comprises 16 residues.

The chain recombines TRBV2 with TRBJ1-1, with D possibly being TRBD1 (5 bases). Germline V gene sequence: CDR1 SNHLY, CDR2 FYNNEI. CDR3 length: 14 amino acids. Trimming removed 6 bases from V and 5 bases from J, with 16 bases in between. In nucleotides, the CDR3 is TGTGCCAGCAGCGTATGGGACCTTGGGACTGAAGCTTTCTTT. This translates into CASSVWDLGTEAFF. The full variable domain, with the rest looked up from reference TRBV2 and TRBJ1-1, is EPEVTQTPSHQVTQMGQEVILRCVPISNHLYFYWYRQILGQKVEFLVSFYNNEISEKSEIFDDQFSVERPDGSNFTLKIRSTKLEDSAMYFCASSVWDLGTEAFFGQGTRLTVV.

The chain is built from TRBV28 and TRBJ1-1; D is undetermined. V was shortened by 8 bases and J by 0 bases, with 13 bases between the two germline ends. The germline V gene encodes CDR1 MDHEN and CDR2 SYDVKM. There are 14 residues in the CDR3. The DNA of the CDR3 is TGTGCCAGCGGGCGGACTCCCATGAACACTGAAGCTTTCTTT. Protein: CASGRTPMNTEAFF.

This clone was seen only once. The gene calls are TRBV5-6 and TRBJ2-2, with a weak D call TRBD1 (6 bases). Germline CDR1 is SGHDT and CDR2 is YYEEEE. The CDR3 runs 16 residues. Deletions cut 1 base from V and 5 bases from J, with 15 bases between. CDR3 loop: CASSLFGQGSTGELFF. DNA for the CDR3: TGTGCCAGCAGCTTGTTCGGTCAGGGGTCTACCGGGGAGCTGTTTTTT.

This sequence joins TRBV30 and TRBJ2-7; 13 bases line up with TRBD2. This CDR3 region has 18 residues. Germline lookup yields CDR1 GTSNPN and CDR2 SVGIG (reference sequence). The J segment lost 3 bases and the V segment lost 2 bases, leaving 13 bases of the junction unmatched. The CDR3 DNA sequence: TGTGCCTGGAGTCGCTTGGGGACTAGCGGGGCCCGGCGCTACGAGCAGTACTTC. Its protein product is CAWSRLGTSGARRYEQYF.

V gene TRBV7-8 combines with J gene TRBJ2-7; 9 bases align to TRBD1. Germline-derived CDR1 and CDR2 are SGHVS and FQNEAQ. V gave up 2 bases and J gave up 9 bases; unmatched junction bases: 14. The CDR3 is made up of 16 amino acids. The CDR3 nucleotides read TGTGCCAGCAGCTTATCTCGGGACAGGGCTAACATGGGGCAGTACTTC. Translation: CASSLSRDRANMGQYF.